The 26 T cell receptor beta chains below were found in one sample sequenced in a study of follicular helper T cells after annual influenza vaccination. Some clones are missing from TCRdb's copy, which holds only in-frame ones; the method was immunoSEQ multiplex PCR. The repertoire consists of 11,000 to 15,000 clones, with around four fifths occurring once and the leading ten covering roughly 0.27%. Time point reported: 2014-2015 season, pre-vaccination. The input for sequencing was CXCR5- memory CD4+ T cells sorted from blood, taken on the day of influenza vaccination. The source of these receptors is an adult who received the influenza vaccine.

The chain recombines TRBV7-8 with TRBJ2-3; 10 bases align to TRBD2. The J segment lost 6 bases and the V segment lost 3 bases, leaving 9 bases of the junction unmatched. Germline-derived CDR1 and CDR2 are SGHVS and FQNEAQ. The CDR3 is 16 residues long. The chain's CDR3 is CASSLLAGARPDTQYF. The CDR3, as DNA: TGTGCCAGCAGCTTGCTAGCGGGGGCTAGACCGGATACGCAGTATTTT.

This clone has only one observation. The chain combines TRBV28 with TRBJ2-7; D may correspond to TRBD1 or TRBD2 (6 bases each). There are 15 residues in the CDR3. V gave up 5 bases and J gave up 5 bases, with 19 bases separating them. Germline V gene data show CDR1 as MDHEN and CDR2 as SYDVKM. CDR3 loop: CASSPIQGGWNEQYF. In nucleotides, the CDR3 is TGTGCCAGCAGTCCGATACAGGGAGGCTGGAACGAGCAGTACTTC.

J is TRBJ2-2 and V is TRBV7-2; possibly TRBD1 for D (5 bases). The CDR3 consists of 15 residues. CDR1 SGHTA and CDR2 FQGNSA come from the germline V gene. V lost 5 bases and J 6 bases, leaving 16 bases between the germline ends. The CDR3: CASSQLTVIPGELFF. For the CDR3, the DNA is TGTGCCAGCAGCCAACTGACAGTCATCCCCGGGGAGCTGTTTTTT.

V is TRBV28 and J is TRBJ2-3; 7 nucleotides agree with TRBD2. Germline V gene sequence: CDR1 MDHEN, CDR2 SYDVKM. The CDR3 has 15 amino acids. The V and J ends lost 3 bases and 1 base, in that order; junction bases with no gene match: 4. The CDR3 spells CASSLSGGGTDTQYF. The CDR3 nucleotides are TGTGCCAGCAGTTTGTCTGGGGGGGGCACAGATACGCAGTATTTT.

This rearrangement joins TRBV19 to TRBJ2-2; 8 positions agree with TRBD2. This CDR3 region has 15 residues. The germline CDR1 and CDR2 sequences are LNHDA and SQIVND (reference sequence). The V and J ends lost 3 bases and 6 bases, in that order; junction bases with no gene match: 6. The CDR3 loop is CASSIGGAIAGELFF. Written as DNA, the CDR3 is TGTGCCAGTAGTATCGGGGGGGCAATTGCCGGGGAGCTGTTTTTT.

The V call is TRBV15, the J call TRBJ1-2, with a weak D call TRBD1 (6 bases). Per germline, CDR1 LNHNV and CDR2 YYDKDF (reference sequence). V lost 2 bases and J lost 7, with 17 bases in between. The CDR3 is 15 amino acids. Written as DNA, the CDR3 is TGTGCCACCAGCAGACCGCCGATTGGGGGGCTTGGCTACACCTTC. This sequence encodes CATSRPPIGGLGYTF.

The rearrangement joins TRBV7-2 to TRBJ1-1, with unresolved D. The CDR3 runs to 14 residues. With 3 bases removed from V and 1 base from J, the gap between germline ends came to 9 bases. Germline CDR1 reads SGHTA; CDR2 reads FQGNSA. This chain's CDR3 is CASSFPPPNTEAFF. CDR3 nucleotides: TGTGCCAGCAGCTTTCCCCCTCCGAACACTGAAGCTTTCTTT. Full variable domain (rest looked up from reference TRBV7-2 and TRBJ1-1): GAGVSQSPSNKVTEKGKDVELRCDPISGHTALYWYRQSLGQGLEFLIYFQGNSAPDKSGLPSDRFSAERTGGSVSTLTIQRTQQEDSAVYLCASSFPPPNTEAFFGQGTRLTVV.

The CDR3 nucleotides read TGTGCCAGCAGTGGGGGGGCCAGCTATGGGCAGTTCTTC. Translation: CASSGGASYGQFF. The V call is TRBV6-1, the J call TRBJ2-1; D tentatively reads TRBD1 or TRBD2 (6 bases each). Germline lookup yields CDR1 MNHNS and CDR2 SASEGT. Trimming cost V 4 bases and J 12 bases, with 16 bases left between them. The CDR3 loop spans 13 amino acids.

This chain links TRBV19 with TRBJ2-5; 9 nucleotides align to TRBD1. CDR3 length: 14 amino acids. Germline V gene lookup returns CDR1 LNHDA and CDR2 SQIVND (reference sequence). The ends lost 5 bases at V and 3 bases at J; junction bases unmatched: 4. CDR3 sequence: CASSPWDREETQYF. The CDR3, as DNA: TGTGCCAGTAGTCCTTGGGACAGGGAAGAGACCCAGTACTTC.

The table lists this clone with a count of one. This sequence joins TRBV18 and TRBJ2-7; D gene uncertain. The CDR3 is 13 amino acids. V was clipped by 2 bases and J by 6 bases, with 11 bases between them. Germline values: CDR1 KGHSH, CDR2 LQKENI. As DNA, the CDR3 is TGTGCCAGCTCACCAGGGGTTGGGGTCGAGCAGTACTTC. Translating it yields CASSPGVGVEQYF.

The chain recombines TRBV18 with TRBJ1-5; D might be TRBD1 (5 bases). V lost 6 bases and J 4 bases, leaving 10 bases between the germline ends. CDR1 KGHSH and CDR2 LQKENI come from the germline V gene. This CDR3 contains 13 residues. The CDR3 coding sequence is TGTGCCAGCTCGCCAGGGATAAATCAGCCCCAGCATTTT. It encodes CASSPGINQPQHF.

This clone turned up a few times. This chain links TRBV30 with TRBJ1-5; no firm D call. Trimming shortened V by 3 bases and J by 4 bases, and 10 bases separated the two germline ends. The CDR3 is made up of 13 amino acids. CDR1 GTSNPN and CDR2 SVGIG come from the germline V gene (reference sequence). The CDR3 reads CAWSTVQNQPQHF. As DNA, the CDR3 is TGTGCCTGGAGCACGGTCCAGAATCAGCCCCAGCATTTT.

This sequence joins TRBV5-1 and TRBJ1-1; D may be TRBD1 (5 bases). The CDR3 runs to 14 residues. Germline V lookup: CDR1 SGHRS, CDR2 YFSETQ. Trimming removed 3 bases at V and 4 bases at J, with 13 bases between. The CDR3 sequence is CASSSGLPGTEAFF. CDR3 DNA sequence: TGCGCCAGCAGCTCGGGACTCCCTGGCACTGAAGCTTTCTTT. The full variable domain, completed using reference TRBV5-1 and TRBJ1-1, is KAGVTQTPRYLIKTRGQQVTLSCSPISGHRSVSWYQQTPGQGLQFLFEYFSETQRNKGNFPGRFSGRQFSNSRSEMNVSTLELGDSALYLCASSSGLPGTEAFFGQGTRLTVV.

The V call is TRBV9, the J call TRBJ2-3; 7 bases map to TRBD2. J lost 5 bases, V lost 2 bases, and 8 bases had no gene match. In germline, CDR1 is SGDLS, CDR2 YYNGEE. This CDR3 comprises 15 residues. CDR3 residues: CASSVSGGAGDTQYF. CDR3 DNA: TGTGCCAGCAGCGTGTCGGGGGGAGCTGGAGATACGCAGTATTTT.

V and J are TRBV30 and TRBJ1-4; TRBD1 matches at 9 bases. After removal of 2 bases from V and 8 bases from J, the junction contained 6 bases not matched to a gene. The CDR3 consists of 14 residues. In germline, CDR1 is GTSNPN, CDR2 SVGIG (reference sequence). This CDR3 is CAWSRDRVGEKLFF. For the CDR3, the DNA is TGTGCCTGGAGTAGGGACAGGGTCGGAGAAAAACTGTTTTTT.

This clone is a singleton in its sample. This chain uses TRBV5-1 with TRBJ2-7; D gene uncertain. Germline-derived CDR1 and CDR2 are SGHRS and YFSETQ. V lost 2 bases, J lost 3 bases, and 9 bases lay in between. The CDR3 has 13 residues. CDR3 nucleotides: TGCGCCAGCAGCTTTAACCTCAACTACGAGCAGTACTTC. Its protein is CASSFNLNYEQYF.

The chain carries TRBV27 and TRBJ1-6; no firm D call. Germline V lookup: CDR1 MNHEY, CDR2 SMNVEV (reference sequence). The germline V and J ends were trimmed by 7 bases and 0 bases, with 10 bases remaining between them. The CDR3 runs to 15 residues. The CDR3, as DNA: TGTGCCAGCAAGGCGGAGAGCTCCTATAATTCACCCCTCCACTTT. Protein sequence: CASKAESSYNSPLHF.

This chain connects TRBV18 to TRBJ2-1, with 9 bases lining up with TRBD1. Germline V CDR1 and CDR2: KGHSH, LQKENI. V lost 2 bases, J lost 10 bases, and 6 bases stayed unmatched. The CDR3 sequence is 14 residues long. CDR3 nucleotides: TGTGCCAGCTCACCAGGGACAGGGCAGGGGGAGCAGTTCTTC. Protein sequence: CASSPGTGQGEQFF.

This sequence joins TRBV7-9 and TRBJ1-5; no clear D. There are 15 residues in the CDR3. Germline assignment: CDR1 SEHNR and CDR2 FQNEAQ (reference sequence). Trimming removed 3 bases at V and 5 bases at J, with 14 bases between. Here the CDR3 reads CASSLGFVGDQPQHF. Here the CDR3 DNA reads TGTGCCAGCAGCTTGGGATTTGTAGGAGATCAGCCCCAGCATTTT.

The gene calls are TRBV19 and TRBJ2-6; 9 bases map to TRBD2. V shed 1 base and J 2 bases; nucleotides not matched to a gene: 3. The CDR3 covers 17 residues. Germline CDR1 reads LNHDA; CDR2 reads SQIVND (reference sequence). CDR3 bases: TGTGCCAGTAGTATAGGCTGGACTAGCGCTGGGGCCAACGTCCTGACTTTC. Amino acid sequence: CASSIGWTSAGANVLTF.

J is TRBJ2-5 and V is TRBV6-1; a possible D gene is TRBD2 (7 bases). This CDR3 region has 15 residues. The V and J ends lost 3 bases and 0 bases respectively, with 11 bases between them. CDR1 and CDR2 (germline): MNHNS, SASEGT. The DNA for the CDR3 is TGTGCCAGCAGTGAGACGGGGGGCAACCAAGAGACCCAGTACTTC. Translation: CASSETGGNQETQYF.

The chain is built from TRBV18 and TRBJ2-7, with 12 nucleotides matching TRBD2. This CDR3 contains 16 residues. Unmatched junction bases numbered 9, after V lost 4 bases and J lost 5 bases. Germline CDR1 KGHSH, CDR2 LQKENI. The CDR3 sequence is CASSRIGTSGSDEQYF. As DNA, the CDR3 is TGTGCCAGCTCACGTATTGGGACTAGCGGGTCCGACGAGCAGTACTTC.

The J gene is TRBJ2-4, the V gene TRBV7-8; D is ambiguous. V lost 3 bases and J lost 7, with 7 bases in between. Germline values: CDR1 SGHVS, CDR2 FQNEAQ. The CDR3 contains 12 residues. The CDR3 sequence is CASSFVGNIQYF. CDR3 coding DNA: TGTGCCAGCAGCTTTGTCGGGAACATTCAGTACTTC. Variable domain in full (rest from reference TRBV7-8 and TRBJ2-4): GAGVSQSPRYKVAKRGQDVALRCDPISGHVSLFWYQQALGQGPEFLTYFQNEAQLDKSGLPSDRFFAERPEGSVSTLKIQRTQQEDSAVYLCASSFVGNIQYFGAGTRLSVL.

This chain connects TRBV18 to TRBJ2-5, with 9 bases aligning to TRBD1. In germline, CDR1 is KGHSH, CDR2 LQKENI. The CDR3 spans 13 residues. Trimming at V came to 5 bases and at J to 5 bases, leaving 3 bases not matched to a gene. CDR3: CASSRTGAETQYF. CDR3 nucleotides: TGTGCCAGCTCAAGGACAGGGGCGGAGACCCAGTACTTC.

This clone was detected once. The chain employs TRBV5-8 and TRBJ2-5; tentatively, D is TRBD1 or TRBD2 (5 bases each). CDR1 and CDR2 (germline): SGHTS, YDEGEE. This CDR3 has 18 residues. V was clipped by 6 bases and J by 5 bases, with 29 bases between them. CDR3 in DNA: TGTGCCAGCAAACCACCCCTTTACCGGGACCAAAGGAGGGAGACCCAGTACTTC. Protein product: CASKPPLYRDQRRETQYF. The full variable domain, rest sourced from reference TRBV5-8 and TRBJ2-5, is EAGVTQSPTHLIKTRGQQATLRCSPISGHTSVYWYQQALGLGLQFLLWYDEGEERNRGNFPPRFSGRQFPNYSSELNVNALELEDSALYLCASKPPLYRDQRRETQYFGPGTRLLVL.

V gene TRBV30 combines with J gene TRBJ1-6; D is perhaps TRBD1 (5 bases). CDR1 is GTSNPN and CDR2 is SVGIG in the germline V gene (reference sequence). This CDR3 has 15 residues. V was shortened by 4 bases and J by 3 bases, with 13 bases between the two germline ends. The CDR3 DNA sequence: TGTGCCTGGAAGGCAGGGTCTATCTATAATTCACCCCTCCACTTT. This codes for CAWKAGSIYNSPLHF.